This TCR beta chain came from a study of T-cell memory formation after mild COVID-19. TCRdb itself ran the 5' RACE reads through MiXCR, one entry per CDR3 protein. In the table there are 150,000 to 200,000 distinct CDR3 sequences, about a fifth of which are singletons. The CDR3 is 15 residues long. Trimming cost V 4 bases and J 5 bases, with 14 bases left between them. The germline CDR1 and CDR2 sequences are MGHRA and YSYEKL. The sample taken for sequencing was PBMCs or a T cell subset sorted from them (not recorded which). This chain joins TRBV4-1 and TRBJ2-2; D perhaps matches TRBD2 (5 bases). This TCR was recovered from an adult woman who had mild COVID-19 (a few samples of this study predate the infection). Cell type and time point are not known. CDR3 bases: TGCGCCAGCAGCCCTCGGACTCCTGGGACCGGGGAGCTGTTTTTT. Protein: CASSPRTPGTGELFF.